This T cell receptor beta chain was identified during a study of cytomegalovirus exposure and HLA in healthy donors. 13 Jbeta primers and 60 Vbeta primers were used for the PCR. The data were produced by immunoSEQ multiplex PCR, yet TCRdb's version contains in-frame clones alone and is incomplete. This listing includes approximately 61,000 clones. Findings and caveats of the study: TCR beta V- and J-gene trimming was later associated with a missense DCLRE1C variant. A prior analysis recorded that most TCR beta V segments were productive about 87% or about 30% of the time.

The V gene end was trimmed by 5 bases and the J gene end by 2 bases; junction bases not matched to a gene: 9. Germline-derived CDR1 and CDR2 are MNHEY and SMNVEV (reference sequence). The CDR3 is 15 residues long. As to this clone: Antigen unknown.

This rearrangement joins TRBV27 to TRBJ2-7, with TRBD1 matching over 7 bases. The TCR was taken from a woman aged 18-35 years in good health and CMV-seronegative. The source material was PBMCs. CDR3 nucleotides: TGTGCCAGCAGTCTCAGGACAGGTAGTCCCTACGAGCAGTACTTC. Its translation: CASSLRTGSPYEQYF.